This T cell receptor (beta chain) is from a study of T cell changes during pregnancy in multiple sclerosis. The germline V gene has CDR1 SNHLY and CDR2 FYNNEI. Trimming removed 5 bases at V and 1 base at J, with 15 bases between. The CDR3 is made up of 16 amino acids. The table came from immunoSEQ multiplex PCR; TCRdb's copy has only in-frame clones and leaves some out. Found here are around 68,000 clones, 91% of them singletons; the top ten hold roughly 1.3%. The rearrangement links TRBV2 to TRBJ1-5; tentatively, D is TRBD1 (6 bases). The sample consisted of peripheral blood, taken after pregnancy. This TCR was recovered from a female donor in good health, enrolled as a control in a pregnancy study. The CDR3 region has the DNA TGTGCCAGCAGTCAACAGGGCGGTCGGAGCAATCAGCCCCAGCATTTT. Its translation: CASSQQGGRSNQPQHF. The full variable domain, rest sourced from reference TRBV2 and TRBJ1-5, is EPEVTQTPSHQVTQMGQEVILRCVPISNHLYFYWYRQILGQKVEFLVSFYNNEISEKSEIFDDQFSVERPDGSNFTLKIRSTKLEDSAMYFCASSQQGGRSNQPQHFGDGTRLSIL.